This passage covers 27 T cell receptor beta chains from one sample sequenced in a study of CD8 T cells in ankylosing spondylitis. Each CDR3 protein is one row after TCRdb ran MiXCR on the 5' RACE reads. The sample has fewer than 250,000 distinct CDR3 sequences, roughly a tenth seen once. The material sequenced was blood, either unsorted or a sorted T cell fraction (not recorded which). The receptor source for this set is a male donor with ankylosing spondylitis or in good health (not recorded which).

The chain is built from TRBV5-6 and TRBJ2-1, with D perhaps TRBD1 or TRBD2 (5 bases each). This CDR3 has 15 residues. V lost 5 bases, J lost 5 bases, and 17 bases lay in between. Germline V gives CDR1 SGHDT, CDR2 YYEEEE. CDR3 region: CASSMVGAGDNEQFF. The CDR3 DNA is TGTGCCAGCAGTATGGTCGGGGCAGGAGACAATGAGCAGTTCTTC.

This clonotype has ten or more counts. The V gene is TRBV15, the J gene TRBJ1-4; D uncertain. Deletions cut 5 bases from V and 10 bases from J, with 11 bases between. CDR1 and CDR2 (germline): LNHNV, YYDKDF (reference sequence). The CDR3 runs to 12 residues. The CDR3 reads CATSDQHGKLFF. The CDR3 DNA follows: TGTGCCACCAGCGACCAGCATGGAAAACTGTTTTTT.

This clonotype has ten or more counts. The V gene is TRBV25-1, the J gene TRBJ2-5; D unresolved. Germline lookup yields CDR1 MGHDK and CDR2 SYGVNS. The CDR3 covers 12 residues. With 3 bases removed from V and 4 bases from J, the gap between germline ends came to 6 bases. The CDR3 region is CASSDLGETQYF. The CDR3 nucleotides are TGTGCCAGCAGTGACCTAGGAGAGACCCAGTACTTC.

This clonotype was found a few times. The V call is TRBV11-3, the J call TRBJ2-3; possibly TRBD2 for D (6 bases). The germline V gene has CDR1 SGHNT and CDR2 YENEEA. The V end lost 6 bases, the J end lost 4 bases, and 14 bases lay between the germline ends. CDR3 size: 14 residues. The CDR3 DNA is TGTGCCAGCAGGGGACTCCAATCCGCAGATACGCAGTATTTT. Residues: CASRGLQSADTQYF.

In this sample, this clonotype turned up many times. The chain carries TRBV7-9 and TRBJ2-7; TRBD1 aligns across 9 bases. The CDR3 runs to 14 residues. J lost 4 bases, V lost 7 bases, and 8 bases had no gene match. CDR1 is SEHNR and CDR2 is FQNEAQ in the germline V gene (reference sequence). The CDR3 sequence: CASNPGTGTYEQYF. The CDR3 DNA follows: TGTGCCAGCAACCCCGGGACAGGGACTTACGAGCAGTACTTC.

This clonotype was observed at least ten times. This sequence joins TRBV29-1 and TRBJ2-3; D gene unclear. Per the germline V gene, CDR1 is SQVTM and CDR2 is ANQGSEA. V dropped 3 bases and J dropped 2 bases, with 0 bases sitting between them. The CDR3 runs to 10 residues. The CDR3 here is CSVDTDTQYF. CDR3 DNA: TGCAGCGTTGACACAGATACGCAGTATTTT.

This clonotype was counted ten times or more. The chain recombines TRBV9 with TRBJ1-2, with 7 bases that match TRBD1. This CDR3 has 13 residues. The V gene's germline CDR1 is SGDLS and CDR2 YYNGEE. The J segment lost 4 bases and the V segment lost 4 bases, leaving 4 bases of the junction unmatched. The CDR3 region has the DNA TGTGCCAGCAGCCCCCGGGACAGCTATGGCTACACCTTC. Protein sequence: CASSPRDSYGYTF.

This clonotype occurred many times. The chain couples TRBV5-1 to TRBJ2-1; D not resolved. The CDR3 spans 13 residues. The ends were cut back, 1 base at V and 5 bases at J, with 7 bases in the middle. CDR1 and CDR2 from the germline V gene are SGHRS and YFSETQ. CDR3 coding DNA: TGCGCCAGCAGCTTGTTAGGAGACAATGAGCAGTTCTTC. This translates into CASSLLGDNEQFF.

In this sample, this clonotype turned up many times. V is TRBV10-3 and J is TRBJ1-5, with 8 bases identical to TRBD1. Germline lookup yields CDR1 ENHRY and CDR2 SYGVKD. CDR3 length equals 14 residues. V lost 5 bases and J lost 4; bases outside the gene matches: 4. The CDR3 region has the DNA TGTGCCATCAGTTCAACAGGGGGGAATCAGCCCCAGCATTTT. Amino acid sequence: CAISSTGGNQPQHF.

This clonotype was found a few times. This chain joins TRBV5-1 and TRBJ2-7, with 8 bases aligning to TRBD2. Germline-derived CDR1 and CDR2 are SGHRS and YFSETQ. V dropped 2 bases and J dropped 4; count of bases not matched to a gene: 5. This CDR3 spans 14 amino acids. The CDR3 here is CASSFSGLVYEQYF. As DNA, the CDR3 is TGCGCCAGCAGCTTCTCGGGACTAGTTTACGAGCAGTACTTC.

This CDR3 reads CAWNLGQFQETQYF. CDR3 DNA: TGTGCCTGGAACTTGGGACAGTTCCAAGAGACCCAGTACTTC. The V and J genes are TRBV30 and TRBJ2-5, with 7 bases matching TRBD1. The CDR3 has 14 residues. The J segment lost 1 base and the V segment lost 4 bases, leaving 6 bases of the junction unmatched. CDR1 and CDR2 (germline): GTSNPN, SVGIG (reference sequence).

At least ten counts were recorded for this clonotype. The chain is built from TRBV14 and TRBJ1-4; 10 bases agree with TRBD1. The CDR3 runs to 15 residues. V was clipped by 3 bases and J by 7 bases; unmatched bases: 5. Germline V lookup: CDR1 SGHDN, CDR2 FVKESK. CDR3: CASSQGDRGSEKLFF. CDR3 coding DNA: TGTGCCAGCAGCCAGGGGGACAGGGGCAGTGAAAAACTGTTTTTT. Together with reference TRBV14 and TRBJ1-4, the CDR3 gives the full variable domain: EAGVTQFPSHSVIEKGQTVTLRCDPISGHDNLYWYRRVMGKEIKFLLHFVKESKQDESGMPNNRFLAERTGGTYSTLKVQPAELEDSGVYFCASSQGDRGSEKLFFGSGTQLSVL.

The chain employs TRBV20-1 and TRBJ2-3; the D gene could be TRBD1 or TRBD2 (5 bases each). CDR1 and CDR2 (germline): DFQATT, SNEGSKA (reference sequence). Trimming took off 0 bases at V and 6 bases at J, with 13 bases between the two ends. The CDR3 is made up of 14 amino acids. The CDR3 sequence is CSARDLRGSDTQYF. The CDR3, as DNA: TGCAGTGCTAGAGACCTACGGGGCTCGGATACGCAGTATTTT.

This clonotype was seen at least ten times. CDR3 nucleotides: TGTGCCAGCAGCCTTCCCGGGACATCAGCTGGAAACACCATATATTTT. Protein sequence: CASSLPGTSAGNTIYF. The chain employs TRBV14 and TRBJ1-3; D might be TRBD1 (6 bases). Per the germline V gene, CDR1 is SGHDN and CDR2 is FVKESK. V was shortened by 4 bases and J by 2 bases, with 15 bases between the two germline ends. The CDR3 sequence is 16 residues long.

This clonotype occurred many times. The rearrangement uses TRBV4-2 and TRBJ2-1, with D possibly called TRBD1 or TRBD2 (5 bases each). The CDR3 totals 15 residues. V was pared by 0 bases and J by 8 bases, with 14 bases between. CDR1 and CDR2 from the germline V gene are LGHNA and YNFKEQ. Here the CDR3 reads CASSQDPEGWDEQFF. Here the CDR3 DNA reads TGTGCCAGCAGCCAAGACCCAGAGGGGTGGGATGAGCAGTTCTTC.

Remarks on this clonotype: This clone may be a read error of a much larger clone one base away. The J gene is TRBJ1-2, the V gene TRBV3-1; 7 nucleotides agree with TRBD1. This CDR3 is 16 amino acids long. Germline CDR1 is LGHDT and CDR2 is YNNKEL (reference sequence). In DNA form, the CDR3 reads TGTACCAGCAGCCAATGGGAAGGGGGCGTCGCCGTGCGGTGCACCTTC. This codes for CTSSQWEGGVAVRCTF.

The CDR3: CASSEGLAGVTDTGELFF. The CDR3, as DNA: TGTGCCAGCAGTGAAGGACTAGCGGGAGTTACAGACACCGGGGAGCTGTTTTTT. The V and J genes are TRBV6-1 and TRBJ2-2; 12 bases align to TRBD2. This CDR3 is 18 amino acids long. Looked up from germline, CDR1 is MNHNS and CDR2 is SASEGT. Trimming at V came to 1 base and at J to 3 bases, leaving 6 bases not matched to a gene.

This clonotype came up many times. In nucleotides, the CDR3 is TGCAGTGCTATTAGCAGTATGAACACTGAAGCTTTCTTT. Translating gives CSAISSMNTEAFF. This sequence joins TRBV20-1 and TRBJ1-1; D remains ambiguous. CDR1 is DFQATT, CDR2 SNEGSKA, per germline (reference sequence). The CDR3 runs to 13 residues. V shed 4 bases and J shed 0 bases, with 9 bases lying between them.

At least ten counts were recorded for this clonotype. The chain couples TRBV12-3 or TRBV12-4 to TRBJ2-1; D uncertain. Trimming shortened V by 3 bases and J by 6 bases, and 9 bases separated the two germline ends. The CDR3 spans 13 residues. CDR3 sequence: CASSFGPSNEQFF. The CDR3 region has the DNA TGTGCCAGCAGTTTCGGACCTTCCAATGAGCAGTTCTTC.

A few counts support this clonotype. The rearrangement joins TRBV30 to TRBJ1-2; D is unclear. Trimming took off 8 bases at V and 8 bases at J, with 21 bases between the two ends. CDR1 and CDR2 (germline): GTSNPN, SVGIG (reference sequence). The CDR3 sequence is 13 residues long. CDR3 loop: CAANGEAAGGYTF. CDR3 DNA: TGTGCCGCCAATGGGGAGGCGGCAGGAGGCTACACCTTC.

The sample holds many counts of this clonotype. The V gene is TRBV12-3 or TRBV12-4, the J gene TRBJ1-1; D is possibly TRBD1 (6 bases). V lost 6 bases, J lost 3 bases, and 11 bases lay in between. The CDR3 is 13 amino acids. Here the CDR3 reads CASSVRGDTEAFF. The CDR3, as DNA: TGTGCCAGCAGCGTTAGGGGGGACACTGAAGCTTTCTTT.

In its sample, this clonotype was seen many times. The chain is built from TRBV12-3 or TRBV12-4 and TRBJ1-5, with TRBD1 as a possible D gene (6 bases). CDR3 length: 15 residues. The V and J ends lost 6 bases and 3 bases respectively, with 15 bases between them. The CDR3 DNA is TGTGCCAGCAGCCGAGAGGGGGGATCCAATCAGCCCCAGCATTTT. Protein: CASSREGGSNQPQHF.

This clonotype was counted at least ten times. An end of the junction differs from the germline gene, which may be a read error. This sequence joins TRBV20-1 and TRBJ2-1; a possible D gene is TRBD1 (5 bases). The CDR3 loop spans 15 amino acids. The germline V gene has CDR1 DFQATT and CDR2 SNEGSKA (reference sequence). CDR3 bases: TGCAGTGCTAGGTCTACAGGTACTCCCTACAATGAGCAGTTTTTC. Encoded protein: CSARSTGTPYNEQFF.

In this sample, this clonotype turned up a few times. The chain combines TRBV30 with TRBJ1-5; TRBD1 might be the D (6 bases). Germline values: CDR1 GTSNPN, CDR2 SVGIG (reference sequence). V was shortened by 2 bases and J by 7 bases, with 15 bases between the two germline ends. The CDR3 spans 14 residues. DNA for the CDR3: TGTGCCTGGAGTCAATGGGGGGGGCGGCAGCCCCAGCATTTT. It is translated as CAWSQWGGRQPQHF. Drawing the rest from reference TRBV30 and TRBJ1-5, the complete variable domain is SQTIHQWPATLVQPVGSPLSLECTVEGTSNPNLYWYRQAAGRGLQLLFYSVGIGQISSEVPQNLSASRPQDRQFILSSKKLLLSDSGFYLCAWSQWGGRQPQHFGDGTRLSIL.

This clonotype appeared many times. The chain is built from TRBV12-3 or TRBV12-4 and TRBJ2-7; 9 positions match TRBD1. The trim removed 5 bases at V and 2 bases at J, leaving 7 bases unmatched. This CDR3 comprises 15 residues. The DNA for the CDR3 is TGTGCCAGCAGTCCCGGGACAGGGAGGACCTACGAGCAGTACTTC. Translated: CASSPGTGRTYEQYF.

At least ten counts were recorded for this clonotype. The chain combines TRBV5-1 with TRBJ1-1; D is uncertain. Trimming stripped 2 bases from V and 0 bases from J, with 14 bases between. The CDR3 totals 16 residues. Germline assignment: CDR1 SGHRS and CDR2 YFSETQ. CDR3 bases: TGCGCCAGCAGCTTTAGTACGGGAGGACTGAACACTGAAGCTTTCTTT. This gives the protein CASSFSTGGLNTEAFF.

This clonotype was counted a few times. This chain links TRBV29-1 with TRBJ2-3, with D unclear. With 4 bases removed from V and 4 bases from J, the gap between germline ends came to 6 bases. Germline V gene sequence: CDR1 SQVTM, CDR2 ANQGSEA. The CDR3 extends over 11 amino acids. The DNA of the CDR3 is TGCAGCGTTGGGGTGGCAGATACGCAGTATTTT. It translates to CSVGVADTQYF.